This TCR beta chain was observed in a study of T cell changes during pregnancy in multiple sclerosis. Germline-derived CDR1 and CDR2 are SGHTA and FQGTGA. CDR3 length: 14 amino acids. The ends were cut back, 5 bases at V and 9 bases at J, with 14 bases in the middle. Profiling relied on immunoSEQ multiplex PCR, and the TCRdb table lists in-frame clones only, not all of them. Of 45,000 to 70,000 clones in the sample, about nine tenths were seen once. This rearrangement joins TRBV7-3 to TRBJ1-6, with a possible D match to TRBD1 (5 bases). Material: CD4+ T cells from peripheral blood mononuclear cells, obtained after pregnancy. This sequence was found in a female donor with multiple sclerosis, enrolled in a pregnancy study. DNA for the CDR3: TGTGCCAGCAGCCGATATAACCAGGGTTCACCCCTCCACTTT. This translates into CASSRYNQGSPLHF. Using reference TRBV7-3 and TRBJ1-6 for the parts outside the CDR3, the full variable domain is GAGVSQTPSNKVTEKGKYVELRCDPISGHTALYWYRQSLGQGPEFLIYFQGTGAADDSGLPNDRFFAVRPEGSVSTLKIQRTERGDSAVYLCASSRYNQGSPLHFGNGTRLTVT.